The 15 T cell receptor beta chains listed next were all sequenced from one sample in a study of blood T cells in healthy people across ages. Together with a sample-barcoded 5' primer, a J-beta primer mix was included in a second PCR lasting roughly 7 to 11 cycles. TCRdb recomputed calls from the 5' RACE reads with MiXCR, one row per CDR3 protein. The sample consists of some 800,000 distinct CDR3 sequences, under 45% of them appearing once. Sequences were obtained from blood. The receptors come from a man in his 60s in good health.

In its sample, this clonotype was seen a few times. The chain couples TRBV11-2 to TRBJ1-5; D is perhaps TRBD1 (5 bases). Germline loops: CDR1 SGHAT, CDR2 FQNNGV. This CDR3 is built from 13 residues. V dropped 6 bases and J dropped 4 bases, with 10 bases sitting between them. The CDR3 spells CASRPGWNQPQHF. DNA of the CDR3: TGTGCCAGCAGACCAGGGTGGAATCAGCCCCAGCATTTT.

The J gene is TRBJ2-1, the V gene TRBV29-1, with unresolved D. The CDR3 has 12 residues. The germline V gene has CDR1 SQVTM and CDR2 ANQGSEA. V gave up 4 bases and J gave up 6 bases, with 10 bases separating them. The CDR3 DNA follows: TGCAGCGTTGGTACCGAGACCAATGAGCAGTTCTTC. Translated, it gives CSVGTETNEQFF.

The chain uses TRBV15 and TRBJ2-5; no reliable D call. The V end was cut by 3 bases, the J end by 4 bases, with 9 bases between. Germline V CDR1 and CDR2: LNHNV, YYDKDF (reference sequence). The CDR3 is made up of 13 amino acids. As DNA, the CDR3 is TGTGCCACCAGCAGGTTAGAAGGAGAGACCCAGTACTTC. This gives the protein CATSRLEGETQYF.

V gene TRBV6-2 or TRBV6-3 combines with J gene TRBJ2-2, with 9 bases fitting TRBD2. V was pared by 4 bases and J by 2 bases, with 8 bases of the junction left unmatched. CDR1 is MNHEY, CDR2 SVGEGT, per germline. The CDR3 totals 17 residues. CDR3 amino acids: CASSFLGLAANTGELFF. Here the CDR3 DNA reads TGTGCCAGCAGTTTCCTGGGACTAGCCGCCAACACCGGGGAGCTGTTTTTT.

The rearrangement uses TRBV6-2 or TRBV6-3 and TRBJ2-7; D may be TRBD2 (5 bases). This CDR3 is 15 amino acids long. Germline-derived CDR1 and CDR2 are MNHEY and SVGEGT. V was cut by 7 bases and J by 0 bases, with 16 bases left in between. CDR3 sequence (DNA): TGTGCCAGCACTCCCCGGGGAGCTACCTCCTACGAGCAGTACTTC. It is translated as CASTPRGATSYEQYF.

In this sample, this clonotype turned up many times. An end of the junction differs from the germline gene, which may be a read error. The chain couples TRBV5-1 to TRBJ2-5; D uncertain. From germline, CDR1 is SGHRS and CDR2 YFSETQ. The CDR3 is 14 residues long. The CDR3 nucleotides are TGTGCCAGCAGCTTAGGACCAGTACAAGAGACCCAGTACTTC. The encoded protein is CASSLGPVQETQYF.

This chain uses TRBV4-2 with TRBJ2-7; TRBD1 might be the D (6 bases). Per germline, CDR1 LGHNA and CDR2 YNFKEQ. The CDR3 contains 17 residues. V was cut by 1 base and J by 0 bases, with 16 bases left in between. As DNA, the CDR3 is TGTGCCAGCAGCCAAGCTCCGACAGGTCCGAGCTCCTACGAGCAGTACTTC. This sequence encodes CASSQAPTGPSSYEQYF.

The genes are TRBV6-1 and TRBJ2-1; TRBD1 is a possible D gene (5 bases). Germline CDR1 reads MNHNS; CDR2 reads SASEGT. CDR3 length: 14 residues. Trimming stripped 5 bases from V and 10 bases from J, with 18 bases between. In DNA, the CDR3 is TGTGCCAGCAGTCCCCATCCCCAGGGCTACGAGCAGTTCTTC. It yields the protein CASSPHPQGYEQFF.

The J gene is TRBJ1-2, the V gene TRBV7-3; D remains unclear. Germline lookup yields CDR1 SGHTA and CDR2 FQGTGA. V was trimmed by 9 bases and J by 3 bases, leaving 14 bases between them. The CDR3 totals 13 residues. Here the CDR3 reads CARAPHGDYGYTF. CDR3 DNA sequence: TGTGCCAGAGCCCCACATGGAGACTATGGCTACACCTTC.

The chain couples TRBV6-2 or TRBV6-3 to TRBJ2-7, with D perhaps TRBD2 (5 bases). This CDR3 spans 14 amino acids. Germline assignment: CDR1 MNHEY and CDR2 SVGEGT. V was cut by 10 bases and J by 3 bases, with 19 bases left in between. CDR3 residues: CAISRRSLGYEQYF. For the CDR3, the DNA is TGTGCCATCTCACGGAGGTCCCTGGGCTACGAGCAGTACTTC.

The genes are TRBV28 and TRBJ2-5; 8 bases are a match to TRBD1. This CDR3 contains 14 residues. Looked up from germline, CDR1 is MDHEN and CDR2 is SYDVKM. The V and J ends lost 3 bases and 11 bases, in that order; junction bases with no gene match: 11. CDR3 in amino acids: CASSLEQGVGEQYF. The DNA of the CDR3 is TGTGCCAGCAGTTTGGAACAGGGGGTGGGAGAGCAGTACTTC.

This clonotype has only one observation. V and J are TRBV9 and TRBJ2-7, with 7 positions matching TRBD1. The better agreement between TRBJ2-5 and the DNA end casts doubt on the J call. Per germline, CDR1 SGDLS and CDR2 YYNGEE. This CDR3 has 15 residues. CDR3 residues: CASSPTGESSGTQYF. The CDR3 DNA reads as TGTGCCAGCAGCCCTACAGGGGAATCCTCAGGGACCCAGTACTTC.

The chain combines TRBV11-2 with TRBJ2-7; a possible D gene is TRBD1 (6 bases). The germline gives CDR1 SGHAT, CDR2 FQNNGV. The CDR3 is 14 amino acids. The V gene lost 4 bases and the J gene lost 3 bases, with 13 bases spanning the gap. The CDR3 region has the DNA TGTGCCAGCAGCTCCCCGGGACAATTCTACGAGCAGTACTTC. Its protein product is CASSSPGQFYEQYF.

Here the CDR3 reads CASSLRTGAYGYTF. CDR3 bases: TGTGCCAGCAGCCTTCGGACAGGGGCCTATGGCTACACCTTC. V usage is TRBV11-3 and J usage is TRBJ1-2; 9 bases align to TRBD1. This CDR3 is 14 amino acids long. In germline, CDR1 is SGHNT, CDR2 YENEEA. With V trimmed by 5 bases and J by 4 bases, 5 bases remained unmatched. Based on the CDR3 plus reference TRBV11-3 and TRBJ1-2, the full variable domain is EAGVVQSPRYKIIEKKQPVAFWCNPISGHNTLYWYLQNLGQGPELLIRYENEEAVDDSQLPKDRFSAERLKGVDSTLKIQPAELGDSAVYLCASSLRTGAYGYTFGSGTRLTVV.

V gene TRBV4-2 combines with J gene TRBJ1-2; D unclear. Germline V gene lookup returns CDR1 LGHNA and CDR2 YNFKEQ. The CDR3 has 15 amino acids. Trimming removed 0 bases from V and 5 bases from J, with 13 bases in between. CDR3 sequence: CASSQEKSGLYGYTF. CDR3 nucleotide sequence: TGTGCCAGCAGCCAAGAAAAGTCGGGGTTATATGGCTACACCTTC.